A selection of T cell receptor beta chains follows, all from one sample in a study of cytomegalovirus exposure and HLA in healthy donors. Assay: immunoSEQ multiplex PCR; the TCRdb copy retains only in-frame clones and omits some. The sample consists of under 200,000 clones, less than 90% of them appearing once. The sample consisted of PBMCs. The receptors stem from a boy aged 10-17 years in good health and CMV-seronegative. Each CDR3 is given without its conserved first and last residue. Only part of the rows carry a size: once, few, many, or a class if the clone is expanded.

j_gene | len | abundance | v_gene | CDR3aa
TRBJ2-1 | 12 | . | TRBV5-4 | ASSAETVSNEQF
TRBJ1-1 | 9 | . | TRBV19 | ASSKDIEAF
TRBJ1-5 | 11 | . | TRBV19 | ASSIDPGKPQH
TRBJ2-1 | 16 | . | TRBV12-5 | ASGLVQGGANSYNEQF
TRBJ1-2 | 12 | . | TRBV28 | ASSSRDTYYGYT
TRBJ2-1 | 13 | . | TRBV9 | ASSAVSGSGNEQF
TRBJ1-5 | 11 | . | TRBV27 | ASRRGQNQPQH
TRBJ1-4 | 11 | few | TRBV6-1 | ASVTGDSEKLF
TRBJ1-1 | 12 | . | TRBV9 | ASSSGSSFTEAF
TRBJ2-1 | 11 | . | TRBV9 | ASSVGGLSEQF
TRBJ2-7 | 12 | . | TRBV27 | ASSRRLAGDEQY
TRBJ2-7 | 11 | . | TRBV11-2 | ASSCRGPYEQY
TRBJ1-3 | 13 | . | TRBV7-9 | ASSSLQGAGNTIY
TRBJ2-7 | 10 | . | TRBV5-1 | ASRTGPYEQY
TRBJ2-7 | 14 | . | TRBV5-1 | ASSFLPQGRLHEQY
TRBJ1-3 | 14 | . | TRBV6-5 | ASSYSPGEIGNTIY
TRBJ1-1 | 14 | . | TRBV5-1 | ASRPGSTGGGTEAF
TRBJ1-1 | 12 | few | TRBV6-5 | ASRISTGHTEAF
TRBJ2-7 | 12 | . | TRBV27 | ASSQDRSSYEQY
TRBJ2-7 | 12 | . | TRBV18 | ASSPTGGGYEQY
TRBJ1-1 | 15 | once | TRBV15 | ATSRMPQGLGNTEAF
TRBJ1-1 | 14 | . | TRBV7-8 | ASSLPGQGLNTEAF
TRBJ1-3 | 12 | few | TRBV6-5 | ASSSTASGNTIY
TRBJ2-2 | 12 | . | TRBV30 | AWTTGTLTGELF
TRBJ1-5 | 13 | . | TRBV6-1 | ASSLGPGGNQPQH
TRBJ1-4 | 11 | . | TRBV27 | ASKTPLREKLF
TRBJ1-2 | 13 | once | TRBV5-1 | ASSSPDRSNYGYT
TRBJ2-5 | 17 | . | TRBV2 | ASSDRHTGAPGSQETQY
TRBJ2-2 | 14 | . | TRBV6-4 | ASSPGAGGGTGELF
TRBJ1-2 | 11 | . | TRBV15 | ATSRDRGTGYT
TRBJ1-2 | 12 | . | TRBV6-1 | ASSENRGIYGYT
TRBJ1-2 | 12 | . | TRBV27 | ASSLQGPSYGYT
TRBJ1-1 | 11 | . | TRBV2 | ASRPTRNTEAF
TRBJ2-4 | 12 | . | TRBV6-5 | ASSPLTSQDIQY
TRBJ1-3 | 15 | . | TRBV5-1 | ASSPGWERSGGNTIY
TRBJ1-4 | 15 | . | TRBV13 | ASSLGTGRPTNEKLF
TRBJ1-2 | 11 | . | TRBV27 | ATGAEGMEGYT
TRBJ1-2 | 13 | . | TRBV9 | ASSVRTGEDYGYT
TRBJ2-7 | 11 | few | TRBV7-8 | ASSLTQNYEQY
TRBJ2-5 | 11 | . | TRBV6-5 | ASSYTVQETQY
TRBJ1-3 | 15 | . | TRBV18 | ASSPGPGNPSGNTIY
TRBJ1-2 | 15 | . | TRBV5-4 | ASSFYDRGQWDYGYT
TRBJ2-7 | 15 | . | TRBV6-1 | ASSERGLGTGAREQY
TRBJ2-3 | 14 | . | TRBV9 | ASSVTAGGPPDTQY
TRBJ2-7 | 12 | . | TRBV4-3 | ASSQEGRGFEQY